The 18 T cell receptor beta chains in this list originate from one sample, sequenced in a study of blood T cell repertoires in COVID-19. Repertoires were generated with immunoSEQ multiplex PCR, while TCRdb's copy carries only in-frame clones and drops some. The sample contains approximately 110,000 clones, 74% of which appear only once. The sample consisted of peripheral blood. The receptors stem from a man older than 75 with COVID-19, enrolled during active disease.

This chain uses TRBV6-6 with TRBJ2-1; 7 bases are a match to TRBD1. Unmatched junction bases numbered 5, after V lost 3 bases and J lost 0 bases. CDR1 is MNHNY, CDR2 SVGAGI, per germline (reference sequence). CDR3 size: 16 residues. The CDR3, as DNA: TGTGCCAGCAGTTATAGGGGGCAGAGCTCCTACAATGAGCAGTTCTTC. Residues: CASSYRGQSSYNEQFF.

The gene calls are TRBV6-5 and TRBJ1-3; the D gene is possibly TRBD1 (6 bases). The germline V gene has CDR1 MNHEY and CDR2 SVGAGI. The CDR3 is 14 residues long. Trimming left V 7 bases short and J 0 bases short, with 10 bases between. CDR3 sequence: CASTGQISGNTIYF. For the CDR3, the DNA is TGTGCCAGCACCGGACAGATCTCTGGAAACACCATATATTTT.

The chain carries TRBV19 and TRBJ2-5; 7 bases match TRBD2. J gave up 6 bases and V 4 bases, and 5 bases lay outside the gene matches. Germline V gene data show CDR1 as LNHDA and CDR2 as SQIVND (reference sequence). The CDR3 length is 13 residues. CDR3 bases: TGTGCCAGTAGTAGGCGGGAGTGGCAGACCCAGTACTTC. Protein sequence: CASSRREWQTQYF.

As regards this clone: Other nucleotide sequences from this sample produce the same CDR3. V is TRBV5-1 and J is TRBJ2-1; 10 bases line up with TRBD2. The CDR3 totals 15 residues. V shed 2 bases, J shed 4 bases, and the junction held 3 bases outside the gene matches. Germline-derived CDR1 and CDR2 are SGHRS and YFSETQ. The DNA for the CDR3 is TGCGCCAGCAGCTTAGGACTAGCGGTGTACAATGAGCAGTTCTTC. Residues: CASSLGLAVYNEQFF.

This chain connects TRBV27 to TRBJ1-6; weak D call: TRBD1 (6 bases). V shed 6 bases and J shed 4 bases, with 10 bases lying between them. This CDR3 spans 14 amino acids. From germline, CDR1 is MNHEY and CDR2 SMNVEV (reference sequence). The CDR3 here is CASRQGFYNSPLHF. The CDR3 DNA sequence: TGTGCCAGCAGACAGGGATTTTATAATTCACCCCTCCACTTT.

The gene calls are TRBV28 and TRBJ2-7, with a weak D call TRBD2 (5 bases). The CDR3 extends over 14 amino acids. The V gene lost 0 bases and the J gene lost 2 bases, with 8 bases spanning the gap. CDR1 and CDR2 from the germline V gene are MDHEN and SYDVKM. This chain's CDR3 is CASSLWRAPYEQYF. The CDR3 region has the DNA TGTGCCAGCAGTTTATGGCGGGCCCCCTACGAGCAGTACTTC.

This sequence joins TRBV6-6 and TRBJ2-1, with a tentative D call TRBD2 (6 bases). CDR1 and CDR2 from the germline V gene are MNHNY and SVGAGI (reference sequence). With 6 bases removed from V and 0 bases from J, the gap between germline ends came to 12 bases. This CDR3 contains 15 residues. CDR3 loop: CASRNSGTSYNEQFF. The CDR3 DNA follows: TGTGCCAGCAGGAATAGCGGTACCTCCTACAATGAGCAGTTCTTC.

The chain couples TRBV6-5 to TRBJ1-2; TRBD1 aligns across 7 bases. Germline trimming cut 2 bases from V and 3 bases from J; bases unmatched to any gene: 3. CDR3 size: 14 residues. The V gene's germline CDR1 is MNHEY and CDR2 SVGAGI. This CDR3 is CASSYRGPDYGYTF. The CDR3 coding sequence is TGTGCCAGCAGTTACAGGGGGCCTGACTATGGCTACACCTTC.

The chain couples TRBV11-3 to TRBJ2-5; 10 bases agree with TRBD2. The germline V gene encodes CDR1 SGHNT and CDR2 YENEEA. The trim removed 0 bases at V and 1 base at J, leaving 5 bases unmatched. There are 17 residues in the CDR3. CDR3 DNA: TGTGCCAGCAGCTTAGAATGGACTAGCGGCACCCAAGAGACCCAGTACTTC. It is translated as CASSLEWTSGTQETQYF.

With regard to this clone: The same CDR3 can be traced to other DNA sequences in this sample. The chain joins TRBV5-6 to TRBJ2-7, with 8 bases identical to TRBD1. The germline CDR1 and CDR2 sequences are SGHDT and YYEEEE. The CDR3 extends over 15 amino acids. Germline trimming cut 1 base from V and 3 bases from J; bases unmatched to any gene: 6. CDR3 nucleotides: TGTGCCAGCAGCTTGTCGGGACAGGTTTTCTACGAGCAGTACTTC. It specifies CASSLSGQVFYEQYF.

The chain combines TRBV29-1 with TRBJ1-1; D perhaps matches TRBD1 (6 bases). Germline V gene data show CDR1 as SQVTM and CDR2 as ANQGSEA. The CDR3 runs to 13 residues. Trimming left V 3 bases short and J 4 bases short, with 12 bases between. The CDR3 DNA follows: TGCAGCGTTGAGGGGGGCGGGAGCACTGAAGCTTTCTTT. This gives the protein CSVEGGGSTEAFF. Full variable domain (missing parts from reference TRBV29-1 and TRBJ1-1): SAVISQKPSRDICQRGTSLTIQCQVDSQVTMMFWYRQQPGQSLTLIATANQGSEATYESGFVIDKFPISRPNLTFSTLTVSNMSPEDSSIYLCSVEGGGSTEAFFGQGTRLTVV.

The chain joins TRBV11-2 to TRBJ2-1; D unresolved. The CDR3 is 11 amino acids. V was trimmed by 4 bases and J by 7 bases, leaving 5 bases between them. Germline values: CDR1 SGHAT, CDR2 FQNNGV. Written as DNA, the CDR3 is TGTGCCAGCAGCTCCCTTAATGAGCAGTTCTTC. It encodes CASSSLNEQFF.

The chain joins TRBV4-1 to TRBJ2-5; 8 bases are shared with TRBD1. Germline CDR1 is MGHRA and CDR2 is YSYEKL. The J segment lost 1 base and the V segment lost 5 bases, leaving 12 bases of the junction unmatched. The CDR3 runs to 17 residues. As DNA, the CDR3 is TGCGCCAGCAGCGCACAGGGGGGTCTCACCCCCCAAGAGACCCAGTACTTC. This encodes CASSAQGGLTPQETQYF.

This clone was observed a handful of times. The CDR3 DNA follows: TGCAGCGTTGCACAGGGTGGTGCCTACGAGCAGTACTTC. This sequence encodes CSVAQGGAYEQYF. The chain is built from TRBV29-1 and TRBJ2-7; possibly TRBD1 for D (6 bases). The CDR3 runs 13 residues. The germline V and J ends were trimmed by 4 bases and 2 bases, with 12 bases remaining between them. Germline V gives CDR1 SQVTM, CDR2 ANQGSEA.

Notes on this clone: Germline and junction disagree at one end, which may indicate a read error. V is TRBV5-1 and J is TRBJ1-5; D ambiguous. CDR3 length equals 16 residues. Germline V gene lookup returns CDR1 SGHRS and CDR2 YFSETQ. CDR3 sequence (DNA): TGCGCCAGCAGCTCACGGATGAGGTGGCTCAATCAGCCCCAACATTTT. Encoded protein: CASSSRMRWLNQPQHF.

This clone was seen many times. The CDR3 DNA reads TGTGCCAGCAGCTCCCCGAGTGTTGGGAAGGGACTAGCTCACCAAAGCACAGATACGCAGTATTTT. This sequence encodes CASSSPSVGKGLAHQSTDTQYF. This chain uses TRBV28 with TRBJ2-3; TRBD2 matches at 9 bases. Germline lookup yields CDR1 MDHEN and CDR2 SYDVKM. Germline trimming cut 6 bases from V and 0 bases from J; bases unmatched to any gene: 25. The CDR3 is 22 amino acids.

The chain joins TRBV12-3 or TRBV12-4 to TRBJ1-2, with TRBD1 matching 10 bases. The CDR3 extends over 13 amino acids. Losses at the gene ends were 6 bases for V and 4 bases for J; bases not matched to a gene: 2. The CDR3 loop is CASSRTGGYGYTF. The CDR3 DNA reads TGTGCCAGCAGCCGGACAGGGGGCTATGGCTACACCTTC.

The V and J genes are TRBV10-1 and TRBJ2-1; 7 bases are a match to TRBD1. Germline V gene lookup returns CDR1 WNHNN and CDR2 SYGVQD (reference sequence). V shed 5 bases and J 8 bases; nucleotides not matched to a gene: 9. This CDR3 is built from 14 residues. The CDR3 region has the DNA TGCGCCAGCAGTAACCAGGGGGTTCTCGATGAGCAGTTCTTC. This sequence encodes CASSNQGVLDEQFF.